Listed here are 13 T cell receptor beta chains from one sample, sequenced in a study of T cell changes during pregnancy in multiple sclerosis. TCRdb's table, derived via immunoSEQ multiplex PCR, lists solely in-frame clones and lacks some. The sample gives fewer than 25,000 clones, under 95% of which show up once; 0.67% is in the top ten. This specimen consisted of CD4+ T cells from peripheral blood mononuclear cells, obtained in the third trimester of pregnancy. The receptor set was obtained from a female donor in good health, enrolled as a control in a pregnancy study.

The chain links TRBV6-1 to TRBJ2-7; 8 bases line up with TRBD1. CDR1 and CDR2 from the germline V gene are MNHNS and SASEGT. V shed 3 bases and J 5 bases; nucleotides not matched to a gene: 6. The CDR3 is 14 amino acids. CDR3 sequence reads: CASSDPSRGHEQYF. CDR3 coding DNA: TGTGCCAGCAGTGACCCAAGCAGGGGGCACGAGCAGTACTTC.

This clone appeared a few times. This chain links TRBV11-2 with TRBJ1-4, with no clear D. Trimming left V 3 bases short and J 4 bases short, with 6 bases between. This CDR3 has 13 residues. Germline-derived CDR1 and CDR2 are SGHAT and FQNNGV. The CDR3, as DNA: TGTGCCAGCAGCTTTGCCGGTAATGAAAAACTGTTTTTT. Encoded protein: CASSFAGNEKLFF. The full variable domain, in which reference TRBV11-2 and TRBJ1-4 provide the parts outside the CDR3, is EAGVAQSPRYKIIEKRQSVAFWCNPISGHATLYWYQQILGQGPKLLIQFQNNGVVDDSQLPKDRFSAERLKGVDSTLKIQPAKLEDSAVYLCASSFAGNEKLFFGSGTQLSVL.

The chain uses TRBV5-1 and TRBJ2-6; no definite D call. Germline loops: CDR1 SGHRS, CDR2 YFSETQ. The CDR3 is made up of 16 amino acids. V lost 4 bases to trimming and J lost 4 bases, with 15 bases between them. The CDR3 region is CASSESPTTGANVLTF. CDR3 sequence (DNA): TGCGCCAGCAGCGAATCACCGACAACCGGGGCCAACGTCCTGACTTTC.

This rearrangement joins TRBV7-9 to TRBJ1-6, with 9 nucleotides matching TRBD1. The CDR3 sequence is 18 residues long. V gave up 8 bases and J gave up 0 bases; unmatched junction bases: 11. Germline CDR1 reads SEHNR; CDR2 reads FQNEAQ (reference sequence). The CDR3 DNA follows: TGTGCCAGCTCCCGGGACAGGGTTGAGGGCTCCTATAATTCACCCCTCCACTTT. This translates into CASSRDRVEGSYNSPLHF.

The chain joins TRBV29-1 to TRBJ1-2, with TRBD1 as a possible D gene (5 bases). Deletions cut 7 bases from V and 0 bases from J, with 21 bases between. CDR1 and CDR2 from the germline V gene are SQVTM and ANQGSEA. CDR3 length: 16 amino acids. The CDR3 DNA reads TGCAGCGCCACAGATTTCTCCAGGGTAGCTAACTATGGCTACACCTTC. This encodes CSATDFSRVANYGYTF.

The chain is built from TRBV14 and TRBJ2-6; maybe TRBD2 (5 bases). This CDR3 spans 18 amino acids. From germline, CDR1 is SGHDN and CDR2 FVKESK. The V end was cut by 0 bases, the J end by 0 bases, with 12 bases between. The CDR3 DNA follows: TGTGCCAGCAGCCAAGATAGGAGGCAGAGCTCTGGGGCCAACGTCCTGACTTTC. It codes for CASSQDRRQSSGANVLTF.

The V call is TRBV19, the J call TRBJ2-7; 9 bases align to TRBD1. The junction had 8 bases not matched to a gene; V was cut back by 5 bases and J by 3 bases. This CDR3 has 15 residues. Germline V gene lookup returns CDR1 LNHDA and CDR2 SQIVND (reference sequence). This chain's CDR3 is CASSPRTGVGYEQYF. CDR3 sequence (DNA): TGTGCCAGTAGTCCTCGGACAGGGGTAGGCTACGAGCAGTACTTC. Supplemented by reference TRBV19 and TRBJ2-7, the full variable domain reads DGGITQSPKYLFRKEGQNVTLSCEQNLNHDAMYWYRQDPGQGLRLIYYSQIVNDFQKGDIAEGYSVSREKKESFPLTVTSAQKNPTAFYLCASSPRTGVGYEQYFGPGTRLTVT.

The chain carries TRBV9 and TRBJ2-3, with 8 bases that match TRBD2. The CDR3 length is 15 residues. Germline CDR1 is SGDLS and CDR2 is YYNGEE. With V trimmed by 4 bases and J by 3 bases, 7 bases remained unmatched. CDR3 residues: CASSPRGGRTDTQYF. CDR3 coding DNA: TGTGCCAGCAGCCCTCGCGGGGGGAGGACAGATACGCAGTATTTT.

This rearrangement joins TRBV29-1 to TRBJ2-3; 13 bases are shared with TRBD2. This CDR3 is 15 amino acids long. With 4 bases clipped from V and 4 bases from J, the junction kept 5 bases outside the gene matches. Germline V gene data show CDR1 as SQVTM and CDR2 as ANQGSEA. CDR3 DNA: TGCAGCGTTGCACTAGCGGGGGGGAGGGCAGATACGCAGTATTTT. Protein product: CSVALAGGRADTQYF.

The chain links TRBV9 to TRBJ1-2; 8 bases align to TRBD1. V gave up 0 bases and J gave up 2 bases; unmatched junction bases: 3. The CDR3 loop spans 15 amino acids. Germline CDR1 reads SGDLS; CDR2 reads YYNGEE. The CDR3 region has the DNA TGTGCCAGCAGCGTAGGGGGACAGGCAAACTATGGCTACACCTTC. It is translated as CASSVGGQANYGYTF.

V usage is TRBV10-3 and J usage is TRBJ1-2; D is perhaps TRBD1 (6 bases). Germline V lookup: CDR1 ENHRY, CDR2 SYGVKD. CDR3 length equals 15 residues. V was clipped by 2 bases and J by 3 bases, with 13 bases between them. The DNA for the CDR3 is TGTGCCATCAGTGAGACGGCAGGGGTGGACTATGGCTACACCTTC. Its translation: CAISETAGVDYGYTF.

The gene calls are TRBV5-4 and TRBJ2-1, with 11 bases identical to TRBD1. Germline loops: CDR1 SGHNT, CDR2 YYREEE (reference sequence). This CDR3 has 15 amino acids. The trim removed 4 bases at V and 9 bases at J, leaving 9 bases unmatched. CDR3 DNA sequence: TGTGCCAGCAGCCTCACCGGGACAGGGGGGGTTGAGCAGTTCTTC. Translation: CASSLTGTGGVEQFF.

The CDR3 is CATSRMEGGSGANVLTF. The CDR3 nucleotides read TGTGCCACCAGCAGGATGGAAGGGGGCTCTGGGGCCAACGTCCTGACTTTC. The chain carries TRBV15 and TRBJ2-6; possible D gene TRBD1, 6 bases. The CDR3 totals 17 residues. V lost 3 bases and J lost 0, with 12 bases in between. Germline V lookup: CDR1 LNHNV, CDR2 YYDKDF (reference sequence).